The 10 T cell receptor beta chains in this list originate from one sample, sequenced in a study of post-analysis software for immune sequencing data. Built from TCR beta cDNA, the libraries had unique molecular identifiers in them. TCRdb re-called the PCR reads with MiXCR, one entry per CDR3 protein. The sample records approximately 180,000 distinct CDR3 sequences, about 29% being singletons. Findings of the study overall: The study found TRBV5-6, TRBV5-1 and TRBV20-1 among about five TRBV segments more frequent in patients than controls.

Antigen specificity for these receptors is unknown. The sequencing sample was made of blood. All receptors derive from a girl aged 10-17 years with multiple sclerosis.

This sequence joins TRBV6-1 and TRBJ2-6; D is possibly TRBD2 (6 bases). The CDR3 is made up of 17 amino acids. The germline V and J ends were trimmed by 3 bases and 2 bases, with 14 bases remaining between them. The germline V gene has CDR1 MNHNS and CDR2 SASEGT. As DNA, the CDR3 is TGTGCCAGCAGTGATCGGGCCGGGGGTCCTGGGGCCAACGTCCTGACTTTC. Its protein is CASSDRAGGPGANVLTF.

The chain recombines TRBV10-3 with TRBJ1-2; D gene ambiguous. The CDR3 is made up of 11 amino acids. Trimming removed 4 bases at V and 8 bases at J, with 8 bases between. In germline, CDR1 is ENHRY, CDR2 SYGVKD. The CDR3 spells CAISATEGYTF. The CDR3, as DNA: TGTGCCATCAGTGCGACGGAGGGCTACACCTTC.

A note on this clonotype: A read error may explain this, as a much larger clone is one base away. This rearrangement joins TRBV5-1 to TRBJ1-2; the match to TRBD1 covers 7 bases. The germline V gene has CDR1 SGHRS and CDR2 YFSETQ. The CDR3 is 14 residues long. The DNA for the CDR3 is TGCGCCAGCAGCGCAGGGACAGACCGCTATGGCTGCACCTTC. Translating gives CASSAGTDRYGCTF. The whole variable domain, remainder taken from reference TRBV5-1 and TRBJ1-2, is KAGVTQTPRYLIKTRGQQVTLSCSPISGHRSVSWYQQTPGQGLQFLFEYFSETQRNKGNFPGRFSGRQFSNSRSEMNVSTLELGDSALYLCASSAGTDRYGCTFGSGTRLTVV.

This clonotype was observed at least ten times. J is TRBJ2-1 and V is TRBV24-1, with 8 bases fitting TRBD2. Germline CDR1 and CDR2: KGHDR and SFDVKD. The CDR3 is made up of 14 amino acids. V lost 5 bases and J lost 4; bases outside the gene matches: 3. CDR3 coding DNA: TGTGCCACCAGTGGTAGCGGGACTTACAATGAGCAGTTCTTC. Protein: CATSGSGTYNEQFF.

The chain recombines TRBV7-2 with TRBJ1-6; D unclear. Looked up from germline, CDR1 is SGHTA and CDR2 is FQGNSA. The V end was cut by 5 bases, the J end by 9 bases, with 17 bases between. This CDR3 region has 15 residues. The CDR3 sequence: CASSVGPVPISPLHF. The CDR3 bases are TGTGCCAGCAGCGTGGGCCCGGTCCCAATTTCACCCCTCCACTTT.

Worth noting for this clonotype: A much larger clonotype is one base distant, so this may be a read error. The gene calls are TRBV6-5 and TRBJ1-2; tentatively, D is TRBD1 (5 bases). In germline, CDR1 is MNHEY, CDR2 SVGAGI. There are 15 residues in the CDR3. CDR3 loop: CASSYFLGGNYDYTF. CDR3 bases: TGTGCCAGCAGTTACTTTCTCGGGGGGAACTATGACTACACCTTC.

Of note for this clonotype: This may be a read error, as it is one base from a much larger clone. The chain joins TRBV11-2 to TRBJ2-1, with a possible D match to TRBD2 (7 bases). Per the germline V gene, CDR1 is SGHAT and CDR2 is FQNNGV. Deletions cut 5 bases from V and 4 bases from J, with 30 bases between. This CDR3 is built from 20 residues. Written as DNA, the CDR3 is TGTGCCAGCAGCCCGCGGGGGCGGGAGCCCCCCCCCGGACTATACAATGAGCAGTTCTTC. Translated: CASSPRGREPPPGLYNEQFF.

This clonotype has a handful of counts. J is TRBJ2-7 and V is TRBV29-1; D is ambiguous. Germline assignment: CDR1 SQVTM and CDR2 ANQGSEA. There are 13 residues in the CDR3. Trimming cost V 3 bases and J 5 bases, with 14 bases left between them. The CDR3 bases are TGCAGCGTTGAGAGACGGAGTATCGACGAGCAGTACTTC. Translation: CSVERRSIDEQYF.

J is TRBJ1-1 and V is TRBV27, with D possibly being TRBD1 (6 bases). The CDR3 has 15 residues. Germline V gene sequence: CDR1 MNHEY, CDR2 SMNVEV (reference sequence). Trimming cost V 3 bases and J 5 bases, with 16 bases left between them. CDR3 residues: CASSLSPRGGTEAFF. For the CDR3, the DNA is TGTGCCAGCAGTTTGTCGCCCAGGGGCGGAACTGAAGCTTTCTTT.

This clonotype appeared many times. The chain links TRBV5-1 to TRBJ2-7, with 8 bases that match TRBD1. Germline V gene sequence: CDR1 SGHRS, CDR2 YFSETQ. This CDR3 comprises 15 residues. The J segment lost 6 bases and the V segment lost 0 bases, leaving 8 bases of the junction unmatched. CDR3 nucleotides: TGCGCCAGCAGCTTGGATAGACAGGGGTCAGGCGAGCAGTACTTC. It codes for CASSLDRQGSGEQYF.